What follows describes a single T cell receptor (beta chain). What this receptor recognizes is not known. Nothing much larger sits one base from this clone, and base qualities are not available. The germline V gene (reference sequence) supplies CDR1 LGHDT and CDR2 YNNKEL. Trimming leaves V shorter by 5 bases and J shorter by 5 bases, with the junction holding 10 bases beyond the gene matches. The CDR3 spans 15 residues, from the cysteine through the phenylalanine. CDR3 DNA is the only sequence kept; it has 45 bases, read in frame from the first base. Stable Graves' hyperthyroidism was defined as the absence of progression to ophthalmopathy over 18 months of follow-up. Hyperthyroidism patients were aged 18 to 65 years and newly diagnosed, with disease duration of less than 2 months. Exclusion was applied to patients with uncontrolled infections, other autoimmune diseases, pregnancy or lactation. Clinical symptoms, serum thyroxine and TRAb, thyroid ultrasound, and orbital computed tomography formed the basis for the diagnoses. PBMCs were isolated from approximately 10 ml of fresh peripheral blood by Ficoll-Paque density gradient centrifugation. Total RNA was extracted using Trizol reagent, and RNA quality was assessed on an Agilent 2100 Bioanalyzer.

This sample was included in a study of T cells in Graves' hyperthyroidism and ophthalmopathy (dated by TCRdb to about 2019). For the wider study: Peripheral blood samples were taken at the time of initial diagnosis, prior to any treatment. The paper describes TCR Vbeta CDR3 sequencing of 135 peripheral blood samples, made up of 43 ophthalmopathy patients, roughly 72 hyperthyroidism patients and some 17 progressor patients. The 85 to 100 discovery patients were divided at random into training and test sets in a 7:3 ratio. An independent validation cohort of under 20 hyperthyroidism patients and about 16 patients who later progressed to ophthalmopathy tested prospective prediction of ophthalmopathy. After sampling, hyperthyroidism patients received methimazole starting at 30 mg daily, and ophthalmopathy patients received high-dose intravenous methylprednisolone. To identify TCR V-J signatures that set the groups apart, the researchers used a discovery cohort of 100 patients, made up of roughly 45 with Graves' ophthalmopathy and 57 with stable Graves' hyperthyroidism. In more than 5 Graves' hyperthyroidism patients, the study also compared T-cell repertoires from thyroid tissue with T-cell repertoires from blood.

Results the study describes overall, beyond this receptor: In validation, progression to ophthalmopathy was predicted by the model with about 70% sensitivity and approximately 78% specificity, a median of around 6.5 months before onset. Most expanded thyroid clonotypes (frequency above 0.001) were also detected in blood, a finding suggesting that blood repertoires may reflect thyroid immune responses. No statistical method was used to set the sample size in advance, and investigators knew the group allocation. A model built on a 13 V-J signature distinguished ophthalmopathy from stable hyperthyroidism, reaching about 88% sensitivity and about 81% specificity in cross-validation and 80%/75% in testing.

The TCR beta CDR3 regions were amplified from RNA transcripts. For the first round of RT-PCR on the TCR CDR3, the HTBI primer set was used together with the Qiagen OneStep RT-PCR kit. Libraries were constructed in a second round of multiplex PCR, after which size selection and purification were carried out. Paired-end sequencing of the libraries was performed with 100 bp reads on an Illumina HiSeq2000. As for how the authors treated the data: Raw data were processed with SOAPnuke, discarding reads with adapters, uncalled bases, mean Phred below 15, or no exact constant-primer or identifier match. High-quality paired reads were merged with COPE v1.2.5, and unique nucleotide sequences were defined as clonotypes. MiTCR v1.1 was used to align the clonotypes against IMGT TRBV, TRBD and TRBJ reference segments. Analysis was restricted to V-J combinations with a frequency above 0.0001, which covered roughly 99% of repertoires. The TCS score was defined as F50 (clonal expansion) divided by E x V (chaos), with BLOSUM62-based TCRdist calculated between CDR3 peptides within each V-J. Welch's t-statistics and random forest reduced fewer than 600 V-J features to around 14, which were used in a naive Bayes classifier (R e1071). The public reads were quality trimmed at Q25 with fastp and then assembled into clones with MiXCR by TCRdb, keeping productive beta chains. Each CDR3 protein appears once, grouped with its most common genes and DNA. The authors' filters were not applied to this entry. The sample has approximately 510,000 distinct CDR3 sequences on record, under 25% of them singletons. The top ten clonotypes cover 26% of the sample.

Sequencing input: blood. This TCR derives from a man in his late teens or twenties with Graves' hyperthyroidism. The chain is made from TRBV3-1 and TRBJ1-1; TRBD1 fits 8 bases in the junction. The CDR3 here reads CASSWTGSFRTEAFF. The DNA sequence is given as TGTGCCAGCAGCTGGACAGGGAGTTTCAGGACTGAAGCTTTCTTT. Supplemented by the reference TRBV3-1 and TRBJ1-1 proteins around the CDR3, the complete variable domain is DTAVSQTPKYLVTQMGNDKSIKCEQNLGHDTMYWYKQDSKKFLKIMFSYNNKELIINETVPNRFSPKSPDKAHLNLHINSLELGDSAVYFCASSWTGSFRTEAFFGQGTRLTVV.